Listed below are T cell receptor beta chains from one sample, sequenced in a study of shared clonotypes between healthy human individuals. The repertoire was sequenced with immunoSEQ multiplex PCR; TCRdb's copy has only in-frame clones and lacks some. The sample has 2,500,000 or so clones, over 85% seen once. The source material was naive CD4+ T cells from PBMCs. These receptors came from a man younger than 35 in good health. Some clones in this sample may be carry-over from other donors' samples. Each CDR3 is given with its conserved first and last residue. Each record gives: J gene, clone size, D gene, V gene, CDR3 DNA, CDR3 protein. D genes are given only for firm matches. Some rows mark clone size as missing; the rest say once, few, many or name a class of expanded clone.

j_call: TRBJ2-7; clone_size: -; d_call: -; v_call: TRBV28; cdr3_nt: TGTGCCAGCAGGCCCAGCGGCTTATCCTACGAGCAGTACTTC; cdr3_aa: CASRPSGLSYEQYF
j_call: TRBJ2-5; clone_size: -; d_call: TRBD2; v_call: TRBV5-1; cdr3_nt: TGCGCCAGCAGCTTGGCCGGTGCTCTAGCGGTACTGGGGACCCAGTACTTC; cdr3_aa: CASSLAGALAVLGTQYF
j_call: TRBJ1-2; clone_size: -; d_call: -; v_call: TRBV28; cdr3_nt: TGTGCCAGCAGTACACAAGACTGGGATGGCTACACCTTC; cdr3_aa: CASSTQDWDGYTF
j_call: TRBJ1-5; clone_size: -; d_call: TRBD1; v_call: TRBV10-3; cdr3_nt: TGTGCCATCAGTGTGGGACAGGGCGGTCAGCCCCAGCATTTT; cdr3_aa: CAISVGQGGQPQHF
j_call: TRBJ2-5; clone_size: -; d_call: TRBD2; v_call: TRBV20-1; cdr3_nt: TGCAGTTGGACTAGTCCAGAGACCCAGTACTTC; cdr3_aa: CSWTSPETQYF
j_call: TRBJ2-5; clone_size: -; d_call: -; v_call: TRBV5-1; cdr3_nt: TGCGCCAGCAGCTTCGGGGTGGAGGAGACCCAGTACTTC; cdr3_aa: CASSFGVEETQYF
j_call: TRBJ2-3; clone_size: -; d_call: TRBD2; v_call: TRBV5-6; cdr3_nt: TGTGCCAGCAGCTTGGAGGGACTAGGGGATACGCAGTATTTT; cdr3_aa: CASSLEGLGDTQYF
j_call: TRBJ1-2; clone_size: -; d_call: -; v_call: TRBV7-9; cdr3_nt: TGTGCCAGCAGCCGCAGTGACCGGGACTACACCTTC; cdr3_aa: CASSRSDRDYTF
j_call: TRBJ1-1; clone_size: -; d_call: -; v_call: TRBV5-3; cdr3_nt: TGTGCCAGCAGCCAAGTGTCCGAGAACACTGAAGCTTTCTTT; cdr3_aa: CASSQVSENTEAFF
j_call: TRBJ2-7; clone_size: -; d_call: -; v_call: TRBV29-1; cdr3_nt: TGCAGCGTTGAAGATCTGGGCCAACTCGGGGCCGAGCAGTACTTC; cdr3_aa: CSVEDLGQLGAEQYF
j_call: TRBJ1-5; clone_size: -; d_call: -; v_call: TRBV6-5; cdr3_nt: TGTGCCAGCAGTTCCGAGAGGTCGAGCAATCAGCCCCAGCATTTT; cdr3_aa: CASSSERSSNQPQHF
j_call: TRBJ2-1; clone_size: -; d_call: -; v_call: TRBV15; cdr3_nt: TGTGCCACCAGCAGGAGAGGGAAGGGCAGCTCCTACAATGAGCAGTTCTTC; cdr3_aa: CATSRRGKGSSYNEQFF
j_call: TRBJ2-7; clone_size: -; d_call: -; v_call: TRBV11-3; cdr3_nt: TGTGCCAGCAGCCGCGGCGGCCTCTACGAGCAGTACTTC; cdr3_aa: CASSRGGLYEQYF
j_call: TRBJ1-3; clone_size: -; d_call: -; v_call: TRBV18; cdr3_nt: TGTGCCAGCTCGGCCTCGGGTTTCTCTGGAAACACCATATATTTT; cdr3_aa: CASSASGFSGNTIYF
j_call: TRBJ2-3; clone_size: once; d_call: -; v_call: TRBV27; cdr3_nt: TGTGCCAGCACCTCGCACCGGGCAGGGGCAGATACGCAGTATTTT; cdr3_aa: CASTSHRAGADTQYF
j_call: TRBJ1-4; clone_size: -; d_call: -; v_call: TRBV2; cdr3_nt: TGTGCCAGCAGTGATCGGGTCCAGAGAATCGAGGTAATGAAAAAACTGTTTTTT; cdr3_aa: CASSDRVQRIEVMKKLFF
j_call: TRBJ2-5; clone_size: -; d_call: -; v_call: TRBV5-1; cdr3_nt: TGCGCCAGCAGCTTGGGTGCAGGGGCCCAAGAGACCCAGTACTTC; cdr3_aa: CASSLGAGAQETQYF
j_call: TRBJ2-3; clone_size: -; d_call: -; v_call: TRBV7-2; cdr3_nt: TGTGCCAGCAGCTTAGTTTTCGGGGGTAGAGATACGCAGTATTTT; cdr3_aa: CASSLVFGGRDTQYF
j_call: TRBJ2-1; clone_size: once; d_call: TRBD2; v_call: TRBV7-2; cdr3_nt: TGTGCCAGCAGCTTAGGGACTAGCGGGAAGGGTGAGCAGTTCTTC; cdr3_aa: CASSLGTSGKGEQFF
j_call: TRBJ1-4; clone_size: once; d_call: TRBD1; v_call: TRBV28; cdr3_nt: TGTGCCAGCACACTCCGACAGGGGGCTGGGGAAAAACTGTTTTTT; cdr3_aa: CASTLRQGAGEKLFF